A selection of T cell receptor beta chains follows, all from one sample in a study of Graves' ophthalmopathy and Graves' hyperthyroidism. TCRdb called the multiplex PCR reads again in MiXCR, with one record for every CDR3 protein. This table holds roughly 170,000 distinct CDR3 sequences, roughly two fifths found once. Sequencing was done on a sample of peripheral blood. The source of these receptors is a man under 40 with Graves' ophthalmopathy. CDR3s include the opening cysteine and the closing phenylalanine or tryptophan. Each record gives: CDR3 protein, CDR3 DNA, J gene, V gene, D gene, clone size. A D gene is named only where the DNA matches it firmly. Part of the rows lack a size; the others show once, few, many or a class for expanded clones.

CDR3: CACYWDTQNTGELFF
DNA: TGTGCCTGTTATTGGGACACCCAAAACACCGGGGAGCTGTTTTTT
J: TRBJ2-2
V: TRBV30
D: -
size: many

CDR3: CASRKTGPESGANVLTF
DNA: TGTGCCAGCAGAAAAACAGGGCCCGAATCTGGGGCCAACGTCCTGACTTTC
J: TRBJ2-6
V: TRBV28
D: -
size: -

CDR3: CASSGGQDNQPQHF
DNA: TGTGCCAGCTCAGGGGGACAGGACAATCAGCCCCAGCATTTT
J: TRBJ1-5
V: TRBV18
D: TRBD1
size: many

CDR3: CATSDLGGAAGLNQPQHF
DNA: TGTGCCACCAGTGATTTGGGGGGGGCAGCAGGGTTAAATCAGCCCCAGCATTTT
J: TRBJ1-5
V: TRBV24-1
D: -
size: many

CDR3: CSASLPRGGNF
DNA: TGCAGTGCTAGCCTGCCTAGAGGCGGTAACTTC
J: TRBJ2-5
V: TRBV20-1
D: -
size: -

CDR3: CAWSVSGEVYEQYF
DNA: TGTGCCTGGAGTGTATCGGGGGAGGTCTACGAGCAGTACTTC
J: TRBJ2-7
V: TRBV30
D: -
size: -

CDR3: CASSWGQGSFF
DNA: -
J: TRBJ1-1
V: TRBV6-2/TRBV6-3
D: -
size: -

CDR3: CASSLRPYTEAFF
DNA: TGTGCCAGCAGTTTGAGACCCTACACTGAAGCTTTCTTT
J: TRBJ1-1
V: TRBV12-3/TRBV12-4
D: -
size: -

CDR3: CASSMQGRSGELFF
DNA: TGTGCCAGTAGTATGCAGGGGAGGTCCGGGGAGCTGTTTTTT
J: TRBJ2-2
V: TRBV19
D: -
size: many

CDR3: CASSSISMNTEAFF
DNA: TGTGCCAGCAGTTCCATCAGCATGAACACTGAAGCTTTCTTT
J: TRBJ1-1
V: TRBV6-5
D: -
size: many

CDR3: CASSATEINYEQYF
DNA: TGTGCCAGCAGCGCGACAGAGATCAACTACGAGCAGTACTTC
J: TRBJ2-7
V: TRBV7-9
D: -
size: once

CDR3: CSVARQGDTGELFF
DNA: TGCAGCGTTGCACGACAGGGGGACACCGGGGAGCTGTTTTTT
J: TRBJ2-2
V: TRBV29-1
D: TRBD1
size: -

CDR3: CASSRWDRGQETQYF
DNA: TGTGCCAGCAGCCGCTGGGACAGGGGGCAAGAGACCCAGTACTTC
J: TRBJ2-5
V: TRBV11-1
D: TRBD1
size: -

CDR3: CASRQPSGELFF
DNA: TGTGCCAGCAGGCAGCCTTCTGGGGAGCTGTTTTTT
J: TRBJ2-2
V: TRBV7-9
D: -
size: many

CDR3: CASSFLRGAGETQYF
DNA: TGTGCCAGCAGCTTCCTCCGGGGGGCTGGGGAGACCCAGTACTTC
J: TRBJ2-5
V: TRBV11-2
D: -
size: many

CDR3: CASSTTQGAFYEQYF
DNA: TGTGCCAGCAGCACCACACAGGGGGCTTTCTACGAGCAGTACTTC
J: TRBJ2-7
V: TRBV7-2
D: TRBD1
size: -

CDR3: CASGHLQETQYF
DNA: TGTGCCAGCGGACACCTCCAAGAGACCCAGTACTTC
J: TRBJ2-5
V: TRBV28
D: -
size: once

CDR3: CASSPRAGQVGQPQHF
DNA: TGTGCCAGCAGTCCCAGGGCTGGACAGGTCGGTCAGCCCCAGCATTTT
J: TRBJ1-5
V: TRBV6-2/TRBV6-3
D: TRBD1
size: -

CDR3: CASRLDGVYEQYF
DNA: TGTGCCAGCAGGTTGGACGGGGTCTACGAGCAGTACTTC
J: TRBJ2-7
V: TRBV11-2
D: -
size: few

CDR3: CASSLSPGRYEQYF
DNA: TGTGCCAGCAGTTTATCGCCAGGGCGGTACGAGCAGTACTTC
J: TRBJ2-7
V: TRBV28
D: -
size: -

CDR3: CASSIRGQGGTEAFF
DNA: TGTGCCAGTAGTATCCGTGGACAGGGCGGGACTGAAGCTTTCTTT
J: TRBJ1-1
V: TRBV19
D: TRBD1
size: -

CDR3: CASRGTGRLQQPQHF
DNA: TGTGCCAGCAGGGGGACAGGGCGCTTGCAACAGCCCCAGCATTTT
J: TRBJ1-5
V: TRBV28
D: TRBD1
size: few